These 16 T cell receptor beta chains were sequenced from one sample in a study of blood T cell repertoires in COVID-19. Some clones are missing from TCRdb's copy, which holds only in-frame ones; the method was immunoSEQ multiplex PCR. The data show 150,000 or so clones, 82% seen once. Sequencing input: peripheral blood. The receptors were sampled from a human donor with acute or convalescent COVID-19. The donor label of this sample is uncertain.

The J gene is TRBJ1-1, the V gene TRBV7-9, with D tentatively TRBD1 (6 bases). CDR1 and CDR2 (germline): SEHNR, FQNEAQ (reference sequence). V was clipped by 7 bases and J by 1 base, with 10 bases between them. The CDR3 runs to 13 residues. CDR3 bases: TGTGCCAGCACCGAGGGGGAGAACACTGAAGCTTTCTTT. This codes for CASTEGENTEAFF.

This sequence joins TRBV10-3 and TRBJ1-2; TRBD1 agrees at 7 bases. V dropped 4 bases and J dropped 2; count of bases not matched to a gene: 10. Germline lookup yields CDR1 ENHRY and CDR2 SYGVKD. The CDR3 is 16 amino acids. The CDR3 nucleotides are TGTGCCATCAGTGCGCCAGATACGGGACAGAACTATGGCTACACCTTC. Protein: CAISAPDTGQNYGYTF.

V usage is TRBV7-9 and J usage is TRBJ2-5; TRBD2 agrees at 7 bases. The germline gives CDR1 SEHNR, CDR2 FQNEAQ (reference sequence). J was trimmed by 5 bases and V by 5 bases; bases with no gene match: 8. The CDR3 is made up of 14 amino acids. The CDR3: CASSVGGGRETQYF. DNA for the CDR3: TGTGCCAGCAGCGTCGGGGGAGGGCGGGAGACCCAGTACTTC. Supplemented by reference TRBV7-9 and TRBJ2-5, the full variable domain reads DTGVSQNPRHKITKRGQNVTFRCDPISEHNRLYWYRQTLGQGPEFLTYFQNEAQLEKSRLLSDRFSAERPKGSFSTLEIQRTEQGDSAMYLCASSVGGGRETQYFGPGTRLLVL.

The chain carries TRBV10-3 and TRBJ1-3; a possible D gene is TRBD1 (6 bases). The CDR3 totals 17 residues. Germline values: CDR1 ENHRY, CDR2 SYGVKD. The V gene lost 0 bases and the J gene lost 1 base, with 13 bases spanning the gap. The DNA of the CDR3 is TGTGCCATCAGTGAGTCTCAGGGGACGATATCTGGAAACACCATATATTTT. This translates into CAISESQGTISGNTIYF.

The gene calls are TRBV10-3 and TRBJ2-7; 8 bases align to TRBD2. The CDR3 consists of 16 residues. With 4 bases clipped from V and 4 bases from J, the junction kept 12 bases outside the gene matches. Germline-derived CDR1 and CDR2 are ENHRY and SYGVKD. This CDR3 reads CAISAGGGPEGYEQYF. The CDR3 bases are TGTGCCATCAGTGCCGGGGGGGGACCAGAGGGGTACGAGCAGTACTTC.

The chain links TRBV11-2 to TRBJ2-3; the D gene is possibly TRBD1 (5 bases). The CDR3 is made up of 15 amino acids. Trimming shortened V by 4 bases and J by 1 base, and 12 bases separated the two germline ends. CDR1 is SGHAT, CDR2 FQNNGV, per germline. CDR3 amino acids: CASSYTVGGTDTQYF. In DNA form, the CDR3 reads TGTGCCAGCAGCTATACGGTAGGGGGCACAGATACGCAGTATTTT. Filled out from reference TRBV11-2 and TRBJ2-3, the complete variable domain reads EAGVAQSPRYKIIEKRQSVAFWCNPISGHATLYWYQQILGQGPKLLIQFQNNGVVDDSQLPKDRFSAERLKGVDSTLKIQPAKLEDSAVYLCASSYTVGGTDTQYFGPGTRLTVL.

The chain has TRBV20-1 and TRBJ2-3; 9 nucleotides line up with TRBD2. The J segment lost 1 base and the V segment lost 3 bases, leaving 2 bases of the junction unmatched. Per the germline V gene, CDR1 is DFQATT and CDR2 is SNEGSKA (reference sequence). This CDR3 is 14 amino acids long. DNA for the CDR3: TGCAGTGCTAGTCCTAGCGGGGGCACAGATACGCAGTATTTT. It specifies CSASPSGGTDTQYF.

The J gene is TRBJ2-7, the V gene TRBV19, with D possibly matching TRBD1 (6 bases). Trimming stripped 4 bases from V and 5 bases from J, with 27 bases between. The CDR3 runs to 18 residues. The germline V gene has CDR1 LNHDA and CDR2 SQIVND (reference sequence). The CDR3 DNA reads as TGTGCCAGTAGTACCTTTTCCCGGGACAAGGGGAAAGGCCACGAGCAGTACTTC. Protein: CASSTFSRDKGKGHEQYF. Combining the CDR3 with reference TRBV19 and TRBJ2-7 gives the whole variable domain DGGITQSPKYLFRKEGQNVTLSCEQNLNHDAMYWYRQDPGQGLRLIYYSQIVNDFQKGDIAEGYSVSREKKESFPLTVTSAQKNPTAFYLCASSTFSRDKGKGHEQYFGPGTRLTVT.

This chain connects TRBV21-1 to TRBJ1-2; no DNA check was done on the table's D call, TRBD1. TRBV21-1 is a pseudogene locus. This CDR3 comprises 14 residues. The CDR3 sequence: CASSSRSGADGYTF. As DNA, the CDR3 is TGTGCCAGCAGCTCCCGGTCAGGGGCTGATGGCTACACCTTC.

The chain links TRBV7-2 to TRBJ1-2; TRBD1 agrees at 7 bases. The CDR3 extends over 13 amino acids. Germline values: CDR1 SGHTA, CDR2 FQGNSA. Unmatched junction bases numbered 8, after V lost 5 bases and J lost 8 bases. The CDR3 sequence: CASSLPTGEGYTF. CDR3 nucleotide sequence: TGTGCCAGCAGCCTCCCCACAGGGGAGGGCTACACCTTC.

V and J are TRBV2 and TRBJ1-2, with TRBD1 identical over 8 bases. V shed 7 bases and J 0 bases; nucleotides not matched to a gene: 7. The CDR3 runs to 15 residues. Looked up from germline, CDR1 is SNHLY and CDR2 is FYNNEI. The DNA of the CDR3 is TGTGCCAGCACCGGCCCAGGGGGCACTAACTATGGCTACACCTTC. It is translated as CASTGPGGTNYGYTF.

This clone appeared a few times. The chain is built from TRBV7-9 and TRBJ2-3; D might be TRBD2 (6 bases). V gave up 3 bases and J gave up 5 bases, with 12 bases separating them. The germline V gene has CDR1 SEHNR and CDR2 FQNEAQ (reference sequence). CDR3 length: 14 residues. CDR3 coding DNA: TGTGCCAGCAGCTTGGGGGGTAGCGGAGATACGCAGTATTTT. It specifies CASSLGGSGDTQYF.

The rearrangement joins TRBV7-8 to TRBJ2-5, with a possible D match to TRBD1 (6 bases). V dropped 1 base and J dropped 2 bases, with 11 bases sitting between them. Germline CDR1 reads SGHVS; CDR2 reads FQNEAQ. The CDR3 has 15 residues. CDR3 in DNA: TGTGCCAGCAGCTTAGGAGGGCAGGGGCAAGAGACCCAGTACTTC. Translation gives CASSLGGQGQETQYF.

The chain has TRBV5-1 and TRBJ2-7; D might be TRBD2 (5 bases). In germline, CDR1 is SGHRS, CDR2 YFSETQ. V lost 1 base to trimming and J lost 7 bases, with 15 bases between them. This CDR3 spans 14 amino acids. The CDR3 protein is CASSLRPGREEQYF. CDR3 nucleotide sequence: TGCGCCAGCAGCTTGAGGCCCGGTAGGGAGGAGCAGTACTTC. Combining the CDR3 with reference TRBV5-1 and TRBJ2-7 gives the whole variable domain KAGVTQTPRYLIKTRGQQVTLSCSPISGHRSVSWYQQTPGQGLQFLFEYFSETQRNKGNFPGRFSGRQFSNSRSEMNVSTLELGDSALYLCASSLRPGREEQYFGPGTRLTVT.

The genes are TRBV11-1 and TRBJ2-5; D is unclear. The V gene's germline CDR1 is SGHAT and CDR2 FQDESV (reference sequence). Trimming pared 5 bases from V and 3 bases from J, leaving 13 bases between. The CDR3 runs to 14 residues. CDR3: CASSRGRTKETQYF. The DNA of the CDR3 is TGTGCCAGCAGCCGCGGCAGAACGAAAGAGACCCAGTACTTC.

The V call is TRBV7-2, the J call TRBJ2-7; 8 nucleotides line up with TRBD2. In germline, CDR1 is SGHTA, CDR2 FQGNSA. The CDR3 contains 18 residues. V was pared by 1 base and J by 3 bases, with 14 bases of the junction left unmatched. In nucleotides, the CDR3 is TGTGCCAGCAGCTTAGGACCGGGCGGGAGGACCACCTACTACGAGCAGTACTTC. It codes for CASSLGPGGRTTYYEQYF.